Listed below are T cell receptor beta chains from one sample, sequenced in a study of blood T cell repertoires in COVID-19. Measured with immunoSEQ multiplex PCR; TCRdb has only the in-frame clones, and not every one. This table has around 100,000 clones, approximately 84% appearing once. The specimen sequenced was peripheral blood. The source of these receptors is a man in his forties or fifties with active or convalescent COVID-19. CDR3s include the opening cysteine and the closing phenylalanine or tryptophan. A D gene is named only where the DNA matches it firmly. A row's size may be missing; if present it is once, few, many or a size class.

CDR3nt | CDR3aa | v_gene | d_gene | abundance | j_gene
TGTGCCAGCAGCCGCCGGGACTCCAATTCACCCCTCCACTTT | CASSRRDSNSPLHF | TRBV3-1/TRBV3-2 | . | . | TRBJ1-6
TGTGCCAGCAGCCAAGAATCCAGGGGCGGCGGCTACACCTTC | CASSQESRGGGYTF | TRBV3-1/TRBV3-2 | . | . | TRBJ1-2
TGTGCCAGCAGCCCCAATCAGGGGAACACTGAAGCTTTCTTT | CASSPNQGNTEAFF | TRBV9 | . | once | TRBJ1-1
TGCGCCAGCAGCCAGGAGATTGGCAACACCATATATTTT | CASSQEIGNTIYF | TRBV4-3 | . | once | TRBJ1-3
TGTGCCAGCTACATTATCGTTCTCGAGCAGTACTTC | CASYIIVLEQYF | TRBV27 | . | . | TRBJ2-7
TGTGCCAGCAGCTTAGGCGGGGGGAGGGGCACTGAAGCTTTCTTT | CASSLGGGRGTEAFF | TRBV7-9 | . | . | TRBJ1-1
TGTGCCATCACTGGGGGGGCGTCTAACTATGGCTACACCTTC | CAITGGASNYGYTF | TRBV10-3 | . | . | TRBJ1-2
TGTGCCAGCAGCCGGGATCTAGCGGGGGGGCCTAACTCCTACGAGCAGTACTTC | CASSRDLAGGPNSYEQYF | TRBV4-2 | TRBD2 | . | TRBJ2-7
TGTGCCACCAGCAGAGGATTTGGAGACAGGGCGTACGAGCAGTACTTC | CATSRGFGDRAYEQYF | TRBV15 | TRBD1 | once | TRBJ2-7
TGTGCCAGCAGCTTGGCGGGGGGGACATACAATGAGCAGTTCTTC | CASSLAGGTYNEQFF | TRBV5-4 | TRBD2 | few | TRBJ2-1
TGTGCCAGCAGTTCCCCGACAGTCTATGGCTACACCTTC | CASSSPTVYGYTF | TRBV28 | . | . | TRBJ1-2
TGTGCCAGCAGTGAAGCTAAGGGGGCCGCGGCCTATGGCTACACCTTC | CASSEAKGAAAYGYTF | TRBV6-1 | TRBD1 | . | TRBJ1-2
TGTGCCAGCAGTTACTCGCGCCAGGGCACCTTTGGCTACACCTTC | CASSYSRQGTFGYTF | TRBV6-5 | . | . | TRBJ1-2
TGTGCCAGCAGCAAGACGGACAGGGCAGAGTACACTGAAGCTTTCTTT | CASSKTDRAEYTEAFF | TRBV7-9 | TRBD1 | . | TRBJ1-1
TGTGCCAGCAGCCTGCTAGCGGGGGGGCCGGCTTTAGTGCAGTTCTTC | CASSLLAGGPALVQFF | TRBV3-1/TRBV3-2 | TRBD2 | . | TRBJ2-1
TGTGCCAGCAGCCAACATGGTTCAGGGAACTATGGCTACACCTTC | CASSQHGSGNYGYTF | TRBV3-1/TRBV3-2 | . | . | TRBJ1-2
TGTGCCAGTAGCCCAGGGGGCACTCCAAATTCACCCCTCCACTTT | CASSPGGTPNSPLHF | TRBV19 | TRBD1 | once | TRBJ1-6
TGTGCCAGCAGCCCAGGGGGCAGGGGCGCTTATACCGGGGAGCTGTTTTTT | CASSPGGRGAYTGELFF | TRBV21-1 | . | . | TRBJ2-2
TGTGCCAGCGGACTTTCCTATGGCTACACCTTC | CASGLSYGYTF | TRBV28 | . | . | TRBJ1-2
TGTGCCAGCAGCAAAGAAGGACTGGGACAGGGGTCCTACGAGCAGTACTTC | CASSKEGLGQGSYEQYF | TRBV21-1 | . | . | TRBJ2-7
TGTGCCAGCACCGACGGTGGGGGGGGGATCTATGGCTACACCTTC | CASTDGGGGIYGYTF | TRBV6-5 | . | . | TRBJ1-2
TGTGCCAGCAGCTTAGAGGCGGCGGGAGCAACTAATGAAAAACTGTTTTTT | CASSLEAAGATNEKLFF | TRBV7-2 | . | . | TRBJ1-4
TGCGCCAGCAGCCAAGAAATGGGGACTAGCTCCTACAATGAGCAGTTCTTC | CASSQEMGTSSYNEQFF | TRBV4-1 | TRBD2 | few | TRBJ2-1
TGTGCCAGCAGCGTAGGTGGACAGGGGGGCACAGATACGCAGTATTTT | CASSVGGQGGTDTQYF | TRBV9 | TRBD1 | . | TRBJ2-3
TGTGCCTTATCAGGGGGAAATGAGCAGTTCTTC | CALSGGNEQFF | TRBV10-3 | TRBD1 | . | TRBJ2-1
TGTGCCAGCAGTCAGTCCCCGGGACAGGTTAATTCACCCCTCCACTTT | CASSQSPGQVNSPLHF | TRBV7-6 | TRBD1 | . | TRBJ1-6
TGTGCCAGCAGTCCGGGACTAGCGGGGGGTGAGGCCAAAAACATTCAGTACTTC | CASSPGLAGGEAKNIQYF | TRBV6-2/TRBV6-3 | TRBD2 | once | TRBJ2-4